This T cell receptor beta chain emerged from a study of shared clonotypes between healthy human individuals. Findings and caveats of the study: Larger estimated richness was generally seen in naive subsets than in memory subsets.

Trimming pared 2 bases from V and 5 bases from J, leaving 16 bases between. Germline loops: CDR1 MNHEY, CDR2 SMNVEV (reference sequence). The CDR3 runs 15 residues. Method: immunoSEQ multiplex PCR; TCRdb's copy keeps in-frame clones and lacks some. Of about 330,000 clones listed, roughly 84% were seen once; the top ten hold 15% to 20%. As concerns this clone: No antigen is known for it.

The rearrangement joins TRBV27 to TRBJ2-7; TRBD1 is a possible D gene (6 bases). The sample consisted of memory CD8+ T cells sorted from blood. Subset reported: CD45RO+ cells pooled with CCR7-negative TemRA cells. The clonotype comes from a man aged 18 to 29 in good health. This CDR3 reads CASSLGAGTSDEQYF. CDR3 DNA: TGTGCCAGCAGTTTAGGGGCCGGGACATCCGACGAGCAGTACTTC.